This T cell receptor beta chain was sequenced for a study of CD8+CD57+ T cells in acquired aplastic anemia. The CDR3 contains 12 residues. Trimming pared 4 bases from V and 5 bases from J, leaving 8 bases between. The germline gives CDR1 LGHDT, CDR2 YNNKEL (reference sequence). Before being chosen for sequencing, patients had shown CD8+CD57+ cell expansion by flow cytometry. In all patients, the disease was severe acquired aplastic anemia. Patients had received no therapy at the time of blood sampling. Notes on this clonotype: The antigen remains unidentified. One base away lies a much larger clone, so this may be a sequencing read error.

Notes on the study in general: There were twenty-nine CD8+ CDR3 sequences that occurred in both patients and controls.

TCR beta VDJ and CDR3 were profiled, and genomic DNA was the template. MiXCR, run by TCRdb on the reads, gives a single entry per CDR3 protein. The table has 150,000 to 200,000 distinct CDR3 sequences, about 45% seen once. The sample taken for sequencing was sorted CD4+, CD8+, or CD8+CD57+ T cells (not recorded which) from PBMCs. This chain connects TRBV3-1 to TRBJ2-5; no clear D gene. The clonotype originates from a human donor with aplastic anemia. The CDR3 sequence is CASSLSLETQYF. The CDR3 DNA is TGTGCCAGCAGCCTATCCTTGGAGACCCAGTACTTC.